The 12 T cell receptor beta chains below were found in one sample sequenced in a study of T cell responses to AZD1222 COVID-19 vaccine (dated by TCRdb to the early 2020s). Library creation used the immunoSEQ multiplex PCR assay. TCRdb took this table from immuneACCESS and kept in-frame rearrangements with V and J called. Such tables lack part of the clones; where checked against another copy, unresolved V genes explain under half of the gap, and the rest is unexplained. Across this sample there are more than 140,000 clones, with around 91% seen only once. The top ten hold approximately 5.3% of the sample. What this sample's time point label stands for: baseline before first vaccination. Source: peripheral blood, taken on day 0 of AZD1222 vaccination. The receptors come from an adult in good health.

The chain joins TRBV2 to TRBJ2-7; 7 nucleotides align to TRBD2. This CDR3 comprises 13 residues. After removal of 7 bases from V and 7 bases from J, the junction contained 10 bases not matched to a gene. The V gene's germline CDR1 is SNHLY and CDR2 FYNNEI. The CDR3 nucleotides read TGTGCCAGCAATGGGGACTATTTTAGTGAGCAGTACTTC. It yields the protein CASNGDYFSEQYF.

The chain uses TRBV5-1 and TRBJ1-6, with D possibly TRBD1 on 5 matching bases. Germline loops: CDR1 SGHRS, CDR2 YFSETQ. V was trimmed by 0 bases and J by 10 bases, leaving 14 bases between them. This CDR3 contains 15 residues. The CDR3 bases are TGCGCCAGCAGCTTGGATCTCGGGGCAACATCACCCCTCCACTTT. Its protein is CASSLDLGATSPLHF.

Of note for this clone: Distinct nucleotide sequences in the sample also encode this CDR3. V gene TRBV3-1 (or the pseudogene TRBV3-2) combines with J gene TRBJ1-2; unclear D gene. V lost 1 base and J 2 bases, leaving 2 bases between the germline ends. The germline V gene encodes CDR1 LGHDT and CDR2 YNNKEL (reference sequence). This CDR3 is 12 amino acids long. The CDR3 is CASSQVNYGYTF. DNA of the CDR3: TGTGCCAGCAGCCAAGTAAACTATGGCTACACCTTC.

The CDR3 sequence is CASSLRTRGYEQYF. The CDR3 region has the DNA TGTGCCAGCAGTCTTAGGACACGGGGCTACGAGCAGTACTTC. The rearrangement uses TRBV2 and TRBJ2-7; D may correspond to TRBD1 or TRBD2 (5 bases each). Deletions cut 5 bases from V and 3 bases from J, with 14 bases between. Germline V gene lookup returns CDR1 SNHLY and CDR2 FYNNEI. The CDR3 sequence is 14 residues long.

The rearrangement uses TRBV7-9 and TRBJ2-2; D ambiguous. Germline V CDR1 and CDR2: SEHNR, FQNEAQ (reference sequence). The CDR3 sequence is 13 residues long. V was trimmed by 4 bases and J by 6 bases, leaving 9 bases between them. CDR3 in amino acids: CASSSQVSGELFF. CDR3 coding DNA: TGTGCCAGCAGCTCCCAGGTATCCGGGGAGCTGTTTTTT.

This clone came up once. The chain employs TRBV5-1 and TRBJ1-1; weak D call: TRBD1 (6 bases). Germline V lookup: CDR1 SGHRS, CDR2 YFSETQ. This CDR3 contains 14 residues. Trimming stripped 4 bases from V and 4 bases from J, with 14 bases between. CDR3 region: CASSVRGGGTEAFF. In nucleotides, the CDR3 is TGCGCCAGCAGCGTCAGAGGAGGGGGCACTGAAGCTTTCTTT.

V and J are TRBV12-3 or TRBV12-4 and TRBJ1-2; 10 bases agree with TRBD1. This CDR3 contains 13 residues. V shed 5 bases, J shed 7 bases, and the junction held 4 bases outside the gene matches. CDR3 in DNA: TGTGCCAGCAGTATCCGGGACAGGGGTGGCTACACCTTC. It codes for CASSIRDRGGYTF.

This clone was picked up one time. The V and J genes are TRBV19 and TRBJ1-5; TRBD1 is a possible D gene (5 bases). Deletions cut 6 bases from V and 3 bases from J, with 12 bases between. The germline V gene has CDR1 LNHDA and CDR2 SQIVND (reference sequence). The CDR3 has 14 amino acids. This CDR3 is CASSLGLINQPQHF. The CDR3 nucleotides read TGTGCCAGTAGCCTGGGACTGATCAATCAGCCCCAGCATTTT.

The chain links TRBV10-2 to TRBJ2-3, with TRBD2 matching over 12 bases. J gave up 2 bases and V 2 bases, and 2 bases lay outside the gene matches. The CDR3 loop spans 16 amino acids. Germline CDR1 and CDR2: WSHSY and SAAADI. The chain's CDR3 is CASSEGLAGHTDTQYF. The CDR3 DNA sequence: TGCGCCAGCAGTGAGGGACTAGCGGGACACACAGATACGCAGTATTTT.

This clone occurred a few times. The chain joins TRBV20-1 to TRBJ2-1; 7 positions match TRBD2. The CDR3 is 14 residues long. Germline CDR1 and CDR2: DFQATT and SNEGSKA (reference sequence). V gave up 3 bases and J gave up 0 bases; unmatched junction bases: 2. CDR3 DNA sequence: TGCAGTGCTAGTGGGACTATCTCCTACAATGAGCAGTTCTTC. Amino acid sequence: CSASGTISYNEQFF.

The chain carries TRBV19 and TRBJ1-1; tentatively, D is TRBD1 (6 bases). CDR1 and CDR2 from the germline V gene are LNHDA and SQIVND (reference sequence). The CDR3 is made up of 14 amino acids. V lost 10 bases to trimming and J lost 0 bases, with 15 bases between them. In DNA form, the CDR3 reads TGTGCCACTGCACACAGGGAAATGAACACTGAAGCTTTCTTT. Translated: CATAHREMNTEAFF.

This CDR3 reads CASSASSDQETQYF. The CDR3 DNA reads TGTGCCAGCAGCGCCTCTAGCGACCAAGAGACCCAGTACTTC. The rearrangement uses TRBV7-3 and TRBJ2-5, with D possibly matching TRBD2 (6 bases). The V gene's germline CDR1 is SGHTA and CDR2 FQGTGA. The CDR3 extends over 14 amino acids. V was pared by 5 bases and J by 0 bases, with 10 bases between.